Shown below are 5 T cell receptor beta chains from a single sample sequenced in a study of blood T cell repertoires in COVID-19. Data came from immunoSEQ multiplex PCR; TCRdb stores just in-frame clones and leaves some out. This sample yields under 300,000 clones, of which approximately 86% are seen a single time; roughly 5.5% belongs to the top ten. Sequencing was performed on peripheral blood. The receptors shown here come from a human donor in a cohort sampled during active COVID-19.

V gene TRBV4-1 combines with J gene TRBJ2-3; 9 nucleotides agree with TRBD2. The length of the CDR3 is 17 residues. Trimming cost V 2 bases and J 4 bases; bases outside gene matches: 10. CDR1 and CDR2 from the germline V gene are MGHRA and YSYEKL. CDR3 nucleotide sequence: TGCGCCAGCAGCCAACTCCTAGCGGGAATTAGCCCAGATACGCAGTATTTT. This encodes CASSQLLAGISPDTQYF.

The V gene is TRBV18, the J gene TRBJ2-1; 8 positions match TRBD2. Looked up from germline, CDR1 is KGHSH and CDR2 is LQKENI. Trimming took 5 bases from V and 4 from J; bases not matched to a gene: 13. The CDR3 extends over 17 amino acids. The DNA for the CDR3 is TGTGCCAGCTCAGACCAGGGTGCGGGAGGCCGGTACAATGAGCAGTTCTTC. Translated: CASSDQGAGGRYNEQFF.

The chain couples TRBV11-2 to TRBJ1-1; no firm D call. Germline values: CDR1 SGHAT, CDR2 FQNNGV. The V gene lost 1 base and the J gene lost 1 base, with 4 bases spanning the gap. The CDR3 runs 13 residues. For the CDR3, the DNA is TGTGCCAGCAGCTTAGGACAGAACACTGAAGCTTTCTTT. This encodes CASSLGQNTEAFF.

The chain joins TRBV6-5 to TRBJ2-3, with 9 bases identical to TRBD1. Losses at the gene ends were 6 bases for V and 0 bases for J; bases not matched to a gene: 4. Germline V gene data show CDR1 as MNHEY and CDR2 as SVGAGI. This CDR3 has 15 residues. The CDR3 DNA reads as TGTGCCAGCAGCATAGGGACAGGGAGCACAGATACGCAGTATTTT. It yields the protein CASSIGTGSTDTQYF.

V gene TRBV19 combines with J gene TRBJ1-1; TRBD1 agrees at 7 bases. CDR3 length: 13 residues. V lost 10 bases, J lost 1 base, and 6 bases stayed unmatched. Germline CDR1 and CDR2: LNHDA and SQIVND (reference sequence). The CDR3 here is CATRDSRNTEAFF. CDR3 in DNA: TGTGCCACTAGGGACAGTCGGAACACTGAAGCTTTCTTT.